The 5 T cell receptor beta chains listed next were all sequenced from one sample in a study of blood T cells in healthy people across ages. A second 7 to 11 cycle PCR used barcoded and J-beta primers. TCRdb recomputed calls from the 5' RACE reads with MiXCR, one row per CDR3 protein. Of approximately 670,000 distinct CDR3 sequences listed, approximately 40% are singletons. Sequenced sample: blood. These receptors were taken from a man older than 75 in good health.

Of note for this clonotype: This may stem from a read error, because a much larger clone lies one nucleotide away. CDR3 bases: TGCAGCGCCACCGTCGGGACTAGCGATGGGGAGACCCAGTACTTC. Its protein product is CSATVGTSDGETQYF. V usage is TRBV29-1 and J usage is TRBJ2-5, with 10 bases that match TRBD2. The CDR3 runs to 15 residues. Per the germline V gene, CDR1 is SQVTM and CDR2 is ANQGSEA. J gave up 5 bases and V 7 bases, and 13 bases lay outside the gene matches.

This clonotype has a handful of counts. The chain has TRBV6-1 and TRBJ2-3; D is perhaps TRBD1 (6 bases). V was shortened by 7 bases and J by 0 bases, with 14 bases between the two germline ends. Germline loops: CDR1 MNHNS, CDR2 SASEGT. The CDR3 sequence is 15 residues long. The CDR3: CASTGTITSTDTQYF. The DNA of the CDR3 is TGTGCCAGCACTGGGACAATCACTAGCACAGATACGCAGTATTTT.

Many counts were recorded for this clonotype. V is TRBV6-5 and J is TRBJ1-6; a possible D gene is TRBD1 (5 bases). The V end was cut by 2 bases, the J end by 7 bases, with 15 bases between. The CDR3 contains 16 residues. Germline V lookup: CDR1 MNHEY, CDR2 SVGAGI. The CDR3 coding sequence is TGTGCCAGCAGTTACGCCGCAGGGCAGGCCAATTCACCCCTCCACTTT. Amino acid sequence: CASSYAAGQANSPLHF.

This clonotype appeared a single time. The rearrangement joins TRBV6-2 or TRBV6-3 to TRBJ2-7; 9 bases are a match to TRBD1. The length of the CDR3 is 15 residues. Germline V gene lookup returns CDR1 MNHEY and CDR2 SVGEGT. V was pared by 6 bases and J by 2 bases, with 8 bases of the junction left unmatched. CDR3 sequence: CASSHGGTGPYEQYF. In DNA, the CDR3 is TGTGCCAGCAGCCACGGTGGGACAGGGCCCTACGAGCAGTACTTC.

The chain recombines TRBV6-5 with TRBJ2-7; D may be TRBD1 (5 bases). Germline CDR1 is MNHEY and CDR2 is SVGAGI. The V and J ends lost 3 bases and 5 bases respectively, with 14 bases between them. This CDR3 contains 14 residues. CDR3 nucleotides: TGTGCCAGCAGTTATCGGCAGGTGGACAACGAGCAGTACTTC. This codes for CASSYRQVDNEQYF.